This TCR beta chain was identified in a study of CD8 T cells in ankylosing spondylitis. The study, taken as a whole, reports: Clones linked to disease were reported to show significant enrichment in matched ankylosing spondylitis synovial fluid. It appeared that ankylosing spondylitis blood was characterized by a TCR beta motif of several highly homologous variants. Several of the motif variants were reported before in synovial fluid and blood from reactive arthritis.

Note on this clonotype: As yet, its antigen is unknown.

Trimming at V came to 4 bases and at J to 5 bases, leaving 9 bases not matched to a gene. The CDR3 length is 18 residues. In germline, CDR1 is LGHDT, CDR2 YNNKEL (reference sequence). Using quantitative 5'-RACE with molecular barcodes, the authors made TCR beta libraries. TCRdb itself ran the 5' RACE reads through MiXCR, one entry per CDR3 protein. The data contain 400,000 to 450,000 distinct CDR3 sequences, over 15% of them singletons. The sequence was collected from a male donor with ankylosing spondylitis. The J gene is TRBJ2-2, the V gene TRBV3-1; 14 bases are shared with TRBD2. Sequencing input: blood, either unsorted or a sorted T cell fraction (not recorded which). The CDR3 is CASSLPPGTSGRTGELFF. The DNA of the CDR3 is TGTGCCAGCAGCCTCCCTCCCGGGACTAGCGGGAGAACCGGGGAGCTGTTTTTT.